The rows below give T cell receptor beta chains drawn from one sample of a study of T cell responses to AZD1222 COVID-19 vaccine. The method was immunoSEQ multiplex PCR; TCRdb's version includes in-frame clones alone and lacks a portion of them. The sample contains 95,000 to 150,000 clones, roughly 91% of which appear only once. Source: peripheral blood, taken on day 0 of AZD1222 vaccination. All receptors derive from an adult in good health. Each CDR3 is given with its conserved first and last residue. A D gene is named only where the DNA matches it firmly. For some rows the clone size is stated as once, few or many, or as a class when expanded; others skip it.

cdr3_nt | cdr3_aa | j_call | v_call | clone_size | d_call
TGTGCCATCAGTGGACTGGACCAAGCGTACAATGAGCAGTTCTTC | CAISGLDQAYNEQFF | TRBJ2-1 | TRBV10-3 | once | .
TGTGCCAGCAGCTTAAGGACACCAGGCGCCTACGAGCAGTACTTC | CASSLRTPGAYEQYF | TRBJ2-7 | TRBV7-2 | few | .
TGTGCCAGTAGTCCCCCCGGGACTGTAGCCAAAAACATTCAGTACTTC | CASSPPGTVAKNIQYF | TRBJ2-4 | TRBV19 | once | .
TGTGCCAGCAGCGTAGCCGCACGGGGGGGTGGAGATACGCAGTATTTT | CASSVAARGGGDTQYF | TRBJ2-3 | TRBV9 | . | TRBD2
TGTGCCAGTAGTAAGGTAGCGGAAGAGACCCAGTACTTC | CASSKVAEETQYF | TRBJ2-5 | TRBV19 | . | .
TGCGCCAGCAGCCAAGATCCACTAGCGGGAGACGCCGACTACAATGAGCAGTTCTTC | CASSQDPLAGDADYNEQFF | TRBJ2-1 | TRBV4-3 | once | TRBD2
TGTGCCAGCAGCCGCAGGGCCGGCCTTGGTCGGTGGGAAAAACTGTTTTTT | CASSRRAGLGRWEKLFF | TRBJ1-4 | TRBV14 | once | .
TGCGCCAGCAGCCAAGAGGGGGGACAGGGGGCGTTTGTTCAGCCCCAGCATTTT | CASSQEGGQGAFVQPQHF | TRBJ1-5 | TRBV4-1 | . | TRBD1
TGTGCCAGCAGCGTACTACAGGGGGGGAATGAAAAACTGTTTTTT | CASSVLQGGNEKLFF | TRBJ1-4 | TRBV7-6 | . | TRBD1
TGTGCCAGCAGTTCAACCCCGACGGCCTATGGCTACACCTTC | CASSSTPTAYGYTF | TRBJ1-2 | TRBV7-9 | . | .
TGCGCCAGCAGCTTATCCGGGACCGCCGTTGAAGCTTTCTTT | CASSLSGTAVEAFF | TRBJ1-1 | TRBV5-1 | . | .
TGTGCCAGTAGTTTTAGGGGACTCAGCACAGATACGCAGTATTTT | CASSFRGLSTDTQYF | TRBJ2-3 | TRBV19 | . | .
TGTGCCTGGAGTGTACGGGTCACACGCACAGATACGCAGTATTTT | CAWSVRVTRTDTQYF | TRBJ2-3 | TRBV30 | . | .